Presented here are 6 T cell receptor beta chains from one specimen sequenced in a study of T-cell memory formation after mild COVID-19. TCRdb re-derived calls from the 5' RACE reads in MiXCR, one entry per CDR3 protein. The table lists 360,000 or so distinct CDR3 sequences, approximately 29% of them singletons. The sequenced sample consisted of PBMCs or a T cell subset sorted from them (not recorded which). All receptors come from an adult woman who had mild COVID-19 (a few samples of this study predate the infection). Cell type and time point are not known.

The sample holds many counts of this clonotype. The genes are TRBV3-1 and TRBJ2-3, with D unresolved. The V gene lost 8 bases and the J gene lost 2 bases, with 8 bases spanning the gap. Germline CDR1 reads LGHDT; CDR2 reads YNNKEL (reference sequence). The CDR3 totals 12 residues. The CDR3 region has the DNA TGTGCCAGCGGCCGGCTCACAGATACGCAGTATTTT. Translated, it gives CASGRLTDTQYF.

The J gene is TRBJ2-1, the V gene TRBV4-1, with TRBD2 matching 9 bases. In germline, CDR1 is MGHRA, CDR2 YSYEKL. With V trimmed by 1 base and J by 6 bases, 10 bases remained unmatched. The CDR3 is 17 residues long. CDR3 DNA: TGCGCCAGCAGCCAAGTTGGGGAGGCTAGCGGGGTCAATGAGCAGTTCTTC. It yields the protein CASSQVGEASGVNEQFF.

This clonotype showed up just a few times. This chain joins TRBV7-2 and TRBJ2-7; 7 bases are a match to TRBD2. CDR1 and CDR2 (germline): SGHTA, FQGNSA. CDR3 length: 14 amino acids. V dropped 3 bases and J dropped 7; count of bases not matched to a gene: 9. CDR3 amino acids: CASSFLADLGEQYF. DNA of the CDR3: TGTGCCAGCAGCTTTCTAGCGGACCTGGGGGAGCAGTACTTC. The full variable domain, rest sourced from reference TRBV7-2 and TRBJ2-7, is GAGVSQSPSNKVTEKGKDVELRCDPISGHTALYWYRQSLGQGLEFLIYFQGNSAPDKSGLPSDRFSAERTGGSVSTLTIQRTQQEDSAVYLCASSFLADLGEQYFGPGTRLTVT.

The chain links TRBV3-1 to TRBJ2-7; D is perhaps TRBD1 (6 bases). CDR1 is LGHDT and CDR2 is YNNKEL in the germline V gene (reference sequence). The CDR3 spans 12 residues. Trimming removed 4 bases from V and 6 bases from J, with 10 bases in between. CDR3 DNA: TGTGCCAGCAGCCCCAGGGGTCGCGAGCAGTACTTC. Translated: CASSPRGREQYF.

The genes are TRBV20-1 and TRBJ1-5; 8 bases align to TRBD1. The V gene's germline CDR1 is DFQATT and CDR2 SNEGSKA (reference sequence). The CDR3 consists of 14 residues. V was clipped by 6 bases and J by 6 bases; unmatched bases: 10. CDR3 in amino acids: CSAVNDRGAQPQHF. CDR3 nucleotide sequence: TGCAGTGCCGTAAACGACAGGGGAGCTCAGCCCCAGCATTTT.

This clonotype was picked up a small number of times. The chain is built from TRBV7-9 and TRBJ2-1; 9 bases map to TRBD2. The CDR3 totals 16 residues. Unmatched junction bases numbered 8, after V lost 0 bases and J lost 8 bases. Germline V gene sequence: CDR1 SEHNR, CDR2 FQNEAQ (reference sequence). The CDR3 protein is CASSLALSGTSYEQFF. In DNA form, the CDR3 reads TGTGCCAGCAGCTTAGCCCTCAGCGGGACTAGCTATGAGCAGTTCTTC.